The sequence of this TCR beta chain was determined in a study of regulatory T cells in long-lasting Graves disease. This clonotype was seen more than once but under ten times. Its antigen is undetermined. For TCR beta, libraries came from iRepertoire HTBI primers and Arm-PCR of CDR3 regions. TCRdb reanalysed the multiplex PCR reads using MiXCR and keeps one entry per CDR3 protein. The sample contains approximately 440,000 distinct CDR3 sequences, 15% to 20% of which appear only once. Germline CDR1 DFQATT, CDR2 SNEGSKA (reference sequence). V lost 0 bases to trimming and J lost 8 bases, with 13 bases between them. The CDR3 totals 13 residues. Findings and limits, study-wide: The study found TRBV28, TRBJ1-2 and TRBJ2-5 favored in persistent disease.

Indicated time point: newly diagnosed GD, antithyroid drugs for less than 3 months. TCR sequences were obtained from RNA taken from PBMCs. This sample was shared with a second study, whose subject was T cells in Graves' hyperthyroidism and ophthalmopathy.

J is TRBJ1-2 and V is TRBV20-1; D unresolved. The origin of this receptor is a man aged 35 to 55 with Graves disease. The source material was peripheral blood mononuclear cells (PBMCs), sampled at new diagnosis, from a patient treated with antithyroid drugs. The CDR3 coding sequence is TGCAGTGCTAGAGACGACGCGAACCGAGGCTACACCTTC. Its protein product is CSARDDANRGYTF.